What follows are 7 T cell receptor beta chains derived from one specimen sequenced in a study of cytomegalovirus exposure and HLA in healthy donors. PCR was performed using 60 Vbeta and 13 Jbeta primers. The repertoire was sequenced with immunoSEQ multiplex PCR; TCRdb's copy has only in-frame clones and lacks some. The sample includes over 150,000 clones, around 86% of them seen just once. The sequenced sample was PBMCs. The receptor source for this set is a human donor in good health.

This chain joins TRBV9 and TRBJ2-2; perhaps TRBD1 as D (6 bases). The CDR3 is 14 residues long. CDR1 and CDR2 (germline): SGDLS, YYNGEE. V lost 5 bases and J lost 4, with 12 bases in between. The CDR3: CASSRDRSTGELFF. The DNA for the CDR3 is TGTGCCAGCAGTCGTGACAGGTCCACCGGGGAGCTGTTTTTT.

This clone has only one observation. The chain couples TRBV5-4 to TRBJ2-1; 11 bases align to TRBD2. Germline V gene sequence: CDR1 SGHNT, CDR2 YYREEE (reference sequence). V was clipped by 5 bases and J by 7 bases; unmatched bases: 5. The CDR3 runs 14 residues. The CDR3 DNA follows: TGTGCCAGCAGGGTAGCGGGGGGGCGGAATGAGCAGTTCTTC. Amino acid sequence: CASRVAGGRNEQFF.

This rearrangement joins TRBV7-2 to TRBJ1-6; D is unresolved. The V and J ends lost 3 bases and 8 bases respectively, with 8 bases between them. This CDR3 has 13 residues. CDR1 SGHTA and CDR2 FQGNSA come from the germline V gene. CDR3 loop: CASSFMSDSPLHF. The CDR3 region has the DNA TGTGCCAGCAGCTTCATGTCGGATTCACCCCTCCACTTT. Full variable domain (missing parts from reference TRBV7-2 and TRBJ1-6): GAGVSQSPSNKVTEKGKDVELRCDPISGHTALYWYRQSLGQGLEFLIYFQGNSAPDKSGLPSDRFSAERTGGSVSTLTIQRTQQEDSAVYLCASSFMSDSPLHFGNGTRLTVT.

The chain recombines TRBV5-1 with TRBJ2-7; TRBD1 matches at 8 bases. The CDR3 length is 16 residues. V shed 4 bases, J shed 3 bases, and the junction held 12 bases outside the gene matches. Germline CDR1 reads SGHRS; CDR2 reads YFSETQ. The CDR3 sequence: CASSPTTGATNYEQYF. CDR3 coding DNA: TGCGCCAGCAGCCCTACGACAGGGGCGACAAACTACGAGCAGTACTTC.

The chain has TRBV5-6 and TRBJ1-2; D might be TRBD1 (5 bases). Germline values: CDR1 SGHDT, CDR2 YYEEEE. V dropped 4 bases and J dropped 8 bases, with 21 bases sitting between them. The CDR3 loop spans 15 amino acids. This CDR3 is CASSLRHAGGGGYTF. CDR3 nucleotide sequence: TGTGCCAGCAGCCTCCGCCATGCCGGGGGAGGCGGCTACACCTTC.

The chain couples TRBV7-3 to TRBJ2-7, with 9 bases lining up with TRBD2. The CDR3 runs to 15 residues. CDR1 is SGHTA, CDR2 FQGTGA, per germline. The ends lost 5 bases at V and 5 bases at J; junction bases unmatched: 10. Here the CDR3 DNA reads TGTGCCAGCAGCCCGGGACTAGCTAGCGCCCACGAGCAGTACTTC. Its translation is CASSPGLASAHEQYF.

The J gene is TRBJ1-4, the V gene TRBV7-2; D remains unclear. The CDR3 is 14 amino acids. The germline V gene encodes CDR1 SGHTA and CDR2 FQGNSA. Trimming stripped 0 bases from V and 7 bases from J, with 9 bases between. For the CDR3, the DNA is TGTGCCAGCAGCTTAGCGCAGAGGGCTGAAAAACTGTTTTTT. Its translation: CASSLAQRAEKLFF.